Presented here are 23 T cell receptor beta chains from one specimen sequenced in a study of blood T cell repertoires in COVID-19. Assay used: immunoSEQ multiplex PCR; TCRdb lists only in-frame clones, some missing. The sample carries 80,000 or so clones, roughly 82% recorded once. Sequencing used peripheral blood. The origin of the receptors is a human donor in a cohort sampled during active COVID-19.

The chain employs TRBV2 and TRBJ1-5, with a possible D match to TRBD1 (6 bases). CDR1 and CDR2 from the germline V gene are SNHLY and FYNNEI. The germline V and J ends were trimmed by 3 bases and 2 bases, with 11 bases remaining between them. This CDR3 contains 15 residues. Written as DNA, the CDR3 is TGTGCCAGCAGTGAGGGGCAGGGGCGCAATCAGCCCCAGCATTTT. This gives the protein CASSEGQGRNQPQHF.

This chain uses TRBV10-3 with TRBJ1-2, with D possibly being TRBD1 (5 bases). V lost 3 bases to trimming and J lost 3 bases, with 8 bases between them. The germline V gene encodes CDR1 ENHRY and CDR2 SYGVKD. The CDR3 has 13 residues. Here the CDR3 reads CAISDREDYGYTF. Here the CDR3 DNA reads TGTGCCATCAGTGACAGGGAAGACTATGGCTACACCTTC.

The CDR3 sequence is CASSYSYRGGQPQHF. The CDR3 DNA sequence: TGTGCCAGCAGTTACTCGTATAGGGGGGGTCAGCCCCAGCATTTT. V gene TRBV6-5 combines with J gene TRBJ1-5, with D possibly TRBD1 on 6 matching bases. CDR1 and CDR2 from the germline V gene are MNHEY and SVGAGI. This CDR3 has 15 amino acids. Trimming removed 0 bases at V and 6 bases at J, with 12 bases between.

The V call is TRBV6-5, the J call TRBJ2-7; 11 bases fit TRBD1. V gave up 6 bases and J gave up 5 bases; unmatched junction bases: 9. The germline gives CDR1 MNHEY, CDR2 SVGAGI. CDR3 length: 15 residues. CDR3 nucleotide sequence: TGTGCCAGCAGGACCTCCGGGACAGGGGGAAACGAGCAGTACTTC. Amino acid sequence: CASRTSGTGGNEQYF.

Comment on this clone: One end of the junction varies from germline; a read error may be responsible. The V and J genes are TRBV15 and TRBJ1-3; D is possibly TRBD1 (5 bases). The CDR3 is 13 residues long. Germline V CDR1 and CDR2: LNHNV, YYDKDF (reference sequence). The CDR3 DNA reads TGTGCCACCGGCAGGGCCTCTGGAAACACCATATATTTT. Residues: CATGRASGNTIYF.

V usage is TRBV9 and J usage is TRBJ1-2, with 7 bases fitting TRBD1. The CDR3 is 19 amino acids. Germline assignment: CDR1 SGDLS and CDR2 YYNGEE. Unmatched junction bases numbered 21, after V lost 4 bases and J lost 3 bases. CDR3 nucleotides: TGTGCCAGCAGCACTCACAGCCTAGGAGGGACAGAAGGATACTATGGCTACACCTTC. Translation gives CASSTHSLGGTEGYYGYTF.

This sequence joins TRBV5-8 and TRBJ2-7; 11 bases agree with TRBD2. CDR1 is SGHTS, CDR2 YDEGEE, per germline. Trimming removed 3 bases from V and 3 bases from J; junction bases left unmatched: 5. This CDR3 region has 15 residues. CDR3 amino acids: CASSWGTSGGYEQYF. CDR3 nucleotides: TGTGCCAGCAGCTGGGGAACTAGCGGGGGCTACGAGCAGTACTTC.

The DNA of the CDR3 is TGTGCCAGCAGCTTGAAGGGGGCCTACACCGGGGAGCTGTTTTTT. Translated: CASSLKGAYTGELFF. The gene calls are TRBV7-3 and TRBJ2-2; 7 bases are a match to TRBD1. J gave up 3 bases and V 3 bases, and 4 bases lay outside the gene matches. Germline-derived CDR1 and CDR2 are SGHTA and FQGTGA. The CDR3 is 15 amino acids.

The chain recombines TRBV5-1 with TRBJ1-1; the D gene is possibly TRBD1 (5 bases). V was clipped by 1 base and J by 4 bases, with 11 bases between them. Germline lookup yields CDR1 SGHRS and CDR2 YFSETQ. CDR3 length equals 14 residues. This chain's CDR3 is CASSLSGKVTEAFF. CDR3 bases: TGCGCCAGCAGCTTGTCAGGGAAGGTCACTGAAGCTTTCTTT.

CDR3 in amino acids: CASSGQGSASNEKLFF. The CDR3 DNA reads TGTGCCAGCAGCGGACAGGGGTCCGCCTCTAATGAAAAACTGTTTTTT. The rearrangement links TRBV7-6 to TRBJ1-4, with 9 bases lining up with TRBD1. V shed 5 bases, J shed 3 bases, and the junction held 7 bases outside the gene matches. Germline V gene sequence: CDR1 SGHVS, CDR2 FNYEAQ. There are 16 residues in the CDR3.

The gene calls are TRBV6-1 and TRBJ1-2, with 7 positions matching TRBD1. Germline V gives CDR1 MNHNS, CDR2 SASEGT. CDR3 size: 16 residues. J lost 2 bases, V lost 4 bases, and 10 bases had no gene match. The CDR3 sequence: CASSGKTRGPNYGYTF. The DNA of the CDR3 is TGTGCCAGCAGTGGGAAAACGAGGGGGCCCAACTATGGCTACACCTTC.

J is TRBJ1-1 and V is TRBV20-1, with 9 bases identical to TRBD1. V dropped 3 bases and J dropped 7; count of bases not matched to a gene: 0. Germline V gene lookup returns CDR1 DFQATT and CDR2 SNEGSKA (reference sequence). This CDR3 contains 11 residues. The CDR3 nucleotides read TGCAGTGCTAGGGGACAGGGTGAAGCTTTCTTT. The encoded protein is CSARGQGEAFF.

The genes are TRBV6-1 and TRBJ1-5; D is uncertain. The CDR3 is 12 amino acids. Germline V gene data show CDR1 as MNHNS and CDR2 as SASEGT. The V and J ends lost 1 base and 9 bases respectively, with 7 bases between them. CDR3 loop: CASSEVVRPQHF. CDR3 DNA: TGTGCCAGCAGTGAAGTTGTCCGGCCCCAGCATTTT.

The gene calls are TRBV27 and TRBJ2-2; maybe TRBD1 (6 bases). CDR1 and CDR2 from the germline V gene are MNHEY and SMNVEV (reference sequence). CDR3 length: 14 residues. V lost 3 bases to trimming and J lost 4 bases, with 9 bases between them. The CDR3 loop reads CASSFLGGTGELFF. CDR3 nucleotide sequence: TGTGCCAGCAGTTTTTTAGGGGGCACCGGGGAGCTGTTTTTT.

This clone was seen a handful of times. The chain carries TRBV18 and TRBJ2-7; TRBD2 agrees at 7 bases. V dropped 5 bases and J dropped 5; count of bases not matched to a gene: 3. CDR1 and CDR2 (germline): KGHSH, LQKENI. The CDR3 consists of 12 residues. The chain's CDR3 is CASSRLADEQYF. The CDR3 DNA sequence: TGTGCCAGCTCAAGGCTAGCGGACGAGCAGTACTTC.

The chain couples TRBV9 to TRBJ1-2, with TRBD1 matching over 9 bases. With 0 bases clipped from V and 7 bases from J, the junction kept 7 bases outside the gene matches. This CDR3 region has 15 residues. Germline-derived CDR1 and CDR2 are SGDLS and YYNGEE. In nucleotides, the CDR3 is TGTGCCAGCAGCGTAGAGGGACAGGGCAGTAGTGGCTACACCTTC. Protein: CASSVEGQGSSGYTF. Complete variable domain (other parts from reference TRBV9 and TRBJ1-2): DSGVTQTPKHLITATGQRVTLRCSPRSGDLSVYWYQQSLDQGLQFLIQYYNGEERAKGNILERFSAQQFPDLHSELNLSSLELGDSALYFCASSVEGQGSSGYTFGSGTRLTVV.

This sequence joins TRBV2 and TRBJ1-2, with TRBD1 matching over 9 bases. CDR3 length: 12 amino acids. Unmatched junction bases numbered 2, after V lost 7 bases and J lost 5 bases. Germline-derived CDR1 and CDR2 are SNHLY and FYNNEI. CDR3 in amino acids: CASTGQGYGYTF. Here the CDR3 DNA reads TGTGCCAGCACGGGACAGGGATATGGCTACACCTTC.

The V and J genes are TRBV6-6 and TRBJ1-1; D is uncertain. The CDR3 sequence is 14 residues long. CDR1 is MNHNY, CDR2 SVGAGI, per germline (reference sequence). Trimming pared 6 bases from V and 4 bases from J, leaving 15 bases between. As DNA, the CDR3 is TGTGCCAGCAGCTTACCCGGCCGGGTCACTGAAGCTTTCTTT. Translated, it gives CASSLPGRVTEAFF.

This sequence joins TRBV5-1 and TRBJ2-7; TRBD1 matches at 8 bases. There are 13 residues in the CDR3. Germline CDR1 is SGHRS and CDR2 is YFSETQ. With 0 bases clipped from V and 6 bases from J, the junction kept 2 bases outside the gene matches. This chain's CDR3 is CASSLGQGSEQYF. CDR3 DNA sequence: TGCGCCAGCAGCTTGGGACAGGGGAGCGAGCAGTACTTC.

This chain's CDR3 is CASSLRESVPYGYTF. The CDR3 DNA follows: TGTGCCAGCAGTTTACGGGAGTCAGTTCCCTATGGCTACACCTTC. The V and J genes are TRBV6-5 and TRBJ1-2; no reliable D call. This CDR3 is 15 amino acids long. Germline loops: CDR1 MNHEY, CDR2 SVGAGI. The V end was cut by 4 bases, the J end by 4 bases, with 16 bases between.

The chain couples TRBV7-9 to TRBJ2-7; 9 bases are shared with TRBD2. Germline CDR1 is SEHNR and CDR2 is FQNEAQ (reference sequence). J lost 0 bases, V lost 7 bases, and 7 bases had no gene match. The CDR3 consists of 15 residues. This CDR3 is CASNPSRGGSYEQYF. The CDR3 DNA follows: TGTGCCAGCAACCCCTCGCGGGGGGGCTCCTACGAGCAGTACTTC.

Here the CDR3 reads CASRLAGGETQYF. CDR3 nucleotides: TGTGCCAGCAGACTAGCGGGGGGGGAGACCCAGTACTTC. The genes are TRBV11-3 and TRBJ2-5, with TRBD2 matching over 13 bases. V lost 6 bases and J lost 5; bases outside the gene matches: 0. Per the germline V gene, CDR1 is SGHNT and CDR2 is YENEEA. CDR3 length: 13 amino acids.

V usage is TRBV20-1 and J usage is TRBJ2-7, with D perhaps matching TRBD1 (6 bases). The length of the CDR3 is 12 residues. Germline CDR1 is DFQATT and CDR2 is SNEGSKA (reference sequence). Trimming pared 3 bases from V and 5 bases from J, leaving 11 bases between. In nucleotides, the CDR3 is TGCAGTGCTAGTCAAGGGGGAGACGAGCAGTACTTC. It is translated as CSASQGGDEQYF.